This T cell receptor (beta chain) was recovered during a study of T cells after yellow fever vaccination. V was cut by 0 bases and J by 12 bases, with 13 bases left in between. CDR1 and CDR2 from the germline V gene are SGHRS and YFSETQ. The CDR3 contains 13 residues. TCRdb recomputed calls from the 5' RACE reads with MiXCR, one row per CDR3 protein. In the table there are just under 600,000 distinct CDR3 sequences, approximately 13% of which are singletons. This sample comprised PBMCs, obtained on the day of the yellow fever booster vaccination. The chain couples TRBV5-1 to TRBJ2-1; no definite D call. This receptor was taken from a young man who received the YFV17D yellow fever vaccine. The CDR3 DNA follows: TGCGCCAGCAGCTTGGCCCAACGCACTGGGCAGTTCTTC. Its protein is CASSLAQRTGQFF.